The present TCR beta chain was sequenced within a study of blood T cell repertoires in COVID-19. In the study overall: PBMCs, B-cell-depleted T cells, or T cells provided the cDNA or gDNA that made up the material.

Generated by immunoSEQ multiplex PCR, the TCRdb table keeps only in-frame clones and is missing some. The table lists some 230,000 clones, about 85% of them singletons. Germline V gene lookup returns CDR1 DFQATT and CDR2 SNEGSKA (reference sequence). This CDR3 spans 11 amino acids. After removal of 7 bases from V and 10 bases from J, the junction contained 6 bases not matched to a gene. The sample consisted of peripheral blood. The clonotype comes from a man aged 45-60 years who had recovered from COVID-19. The chain joins TRBV20-1 to TRBJ2-1; TRBD1 agrees at 8 bases. The CDR3 region has the DNA TGCAGTGTAACAGGGGGGTGGGAGCAGTTCTTC. It encodes CSVTGGWEQFF.